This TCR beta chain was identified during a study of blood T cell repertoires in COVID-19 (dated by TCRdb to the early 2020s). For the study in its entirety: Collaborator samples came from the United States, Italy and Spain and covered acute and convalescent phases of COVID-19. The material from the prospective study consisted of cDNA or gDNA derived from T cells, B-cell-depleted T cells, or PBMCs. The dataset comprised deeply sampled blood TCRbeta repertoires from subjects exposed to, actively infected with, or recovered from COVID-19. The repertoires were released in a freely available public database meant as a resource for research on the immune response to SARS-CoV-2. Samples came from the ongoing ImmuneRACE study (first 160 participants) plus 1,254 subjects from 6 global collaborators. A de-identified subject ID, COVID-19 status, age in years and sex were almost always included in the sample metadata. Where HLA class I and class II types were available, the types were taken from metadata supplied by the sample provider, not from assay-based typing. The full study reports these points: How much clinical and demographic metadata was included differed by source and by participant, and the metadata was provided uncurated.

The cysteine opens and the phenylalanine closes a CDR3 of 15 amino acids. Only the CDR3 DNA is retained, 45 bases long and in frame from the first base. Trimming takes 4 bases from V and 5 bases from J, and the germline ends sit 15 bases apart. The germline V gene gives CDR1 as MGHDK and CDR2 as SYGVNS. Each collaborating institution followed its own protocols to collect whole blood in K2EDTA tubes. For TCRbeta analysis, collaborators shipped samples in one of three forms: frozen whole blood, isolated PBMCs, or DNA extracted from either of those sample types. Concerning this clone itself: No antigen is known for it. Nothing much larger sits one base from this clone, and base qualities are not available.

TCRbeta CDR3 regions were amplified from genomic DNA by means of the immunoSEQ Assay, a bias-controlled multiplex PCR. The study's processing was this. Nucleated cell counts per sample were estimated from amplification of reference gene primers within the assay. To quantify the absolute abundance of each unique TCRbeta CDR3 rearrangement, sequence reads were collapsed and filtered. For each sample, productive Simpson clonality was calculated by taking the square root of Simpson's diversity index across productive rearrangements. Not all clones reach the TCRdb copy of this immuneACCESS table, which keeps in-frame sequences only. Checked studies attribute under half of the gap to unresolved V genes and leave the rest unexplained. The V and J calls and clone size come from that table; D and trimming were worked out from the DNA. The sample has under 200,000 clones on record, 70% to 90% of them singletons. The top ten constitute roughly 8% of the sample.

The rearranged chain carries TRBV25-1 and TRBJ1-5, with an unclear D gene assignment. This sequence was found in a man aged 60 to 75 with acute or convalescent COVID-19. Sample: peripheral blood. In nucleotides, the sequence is TGTGCCAGCAGTGGATGGGGAGGGTCTGATCAGCCCCAGCATTTT. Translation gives CASSGWGGSDQPQHF.